Included here is one T cell receptor (beta chain) sequence, with context. Its cognate antigen is unknown. The protocol was immunoSEQ multiplex PCR, while the TCRdb copy is restricted to in-frame clones and leaves out a portion. The table lists about 24,000 clones, roughly two thirds of them singletons, with less than 6.5% in the top ten. The data stem from a study of tumor-infiltrating lymphocytes in localized non-small cell lung cancer. The germline V and J ends were trimmed by 5 bases and 0 bases, with 22 bases remaining between them. Germline-derived CDR1 and CDR2 are MDHEN and SYDVKM. This CDR3 has 18 residues. Notes on the study in general: Tumors had more T cell infiltration than uninvolved lung, per TCRbeta sequencing and CD3 counts. Tumor T-cell fraction was not associated with recurrence-free survival.

The sequence derives from a human donor with non-small cell lung cancer. The material sequenced was lung tumor tissue. V usage is TRBV28 and J usage is TRBJ1-2, with D perhaps TRBD1 (5 bases). CDR3 loop: CASSIRVLTILANYGYTF. The CDR3 nucleotides are TGTGCCAGCAGTATCAGGGTTTTAACAATCCTTGCTAACTATGGCTACACCTTC.